This T cell receptor (beta chain) was recovered during a study of blood T cell repertoires in COVID-19. Study-level background: Samples of COVID-19 (acute and convalescent) were obtained from the United States, Italy and Spain. Sample material is recorded as cDNA or gDNA derived from T cells, B-cell-depleted T cells, or PBMCs.

The Seattle site enrolled patients during active infection and followed them longitudinally. Authors' data handling: Amplification of reference gene primers provided the estimated nucleated cell counts. Using immunoSEQ multiplex PCR, the repertoire was profiled, and TCRdb retains in-frame clones only, with some absent. The V and J calls and clone size were taken over from that table, and D and trimming were inferred from the DNA. Here the sample spans 300,000 to 400,000 clones, about 89% being singletons. With 3 bases removed from V and 5 bases from J, the gap between germline ends came to 11 bases. CDR3 length: 14 residues. Germline CDR1 is SEHNR and CDR2 is FQNEAQ (reference sequence).

This receptor was taken from a woman in her twenties or thirties with COVID-19, enrolled during active disease. This chain joins TRBV7-9 and TRBJ1-5, with D possibly being TRBD1 (5 bases). The sequencing sample was made of peripheral blood. CDR3 protein: CASSFGGAHQPQHF. The CDR3 region has the DNA TGTGCCAGCAGCTTTGGAGGGGCTCATCAGCCCCAGCATTTT.